This T cell receptor beta chain was identified in a study of CD8 T cells in Susac syndrome (dated by TCRdb to about 2019). Background on the whole study: Whether CD8+ T cell activation and differentiation in Susac syndrome was antigen driven was tested using repertoire sequencing. Here is what the overall study found, with its caveats: The number of individuals in the TCR sequencing and HLA analysis was recognized as being relatively small.

As concerns this clonotype: Its antigen is not yet known. Per-base qualities were not stored, and no clone one base away is much larger.

V loses 4 bases at its end and J loses 6 bases; junction bases beyond the gene matches: 6. The CDR3 has 15 amino acids, counting the end cysteine and phenylalanine. Only CDR3 DNA is held: 45 bases, read in frame from base 1. RNA was extracted using the RNeasy kit, and about 0.5 to 1 ug of the RNA was reverse transcribed with random hexamers. The immunoSEQ multiplex PCR assay, covering 54 Vbeta and 13 Jbeta segments, was used to amplify TCR beta CDR3 regions. PCR amplification bias was corrected by using a synthetic template baseline for primer optimization and computational correction. The study's own analysis went as follows. Reads were assigned to V, D and J genes according to IMGT and analyzed in immunoSEQ Analyzer, with only productive sequences retained. Clonality was calculated as one minus the Shannon entropy normalized by log2 of the number of productive unique sequences. For each patient and control, public and private clones were evaluated among the 100 most prevalent clones. Clones were defined as Susac-specific when absent from the healthy and MS cohorts, from about 1,100 published viral clones and from other ImmuneACCESS disease sequences. The raw public reads went through TCRdb reprocessing: fastp at Q25, MiXCR clone calling, in-frame beta chains kept. Entries that share a CDR3 protein sequence are merged under the most common genes and DNA. It is TCRdb's table, rather than the study itself, that gives the V and J calls and clone size. This sample lists around 190,000 distinct CDR3 sequences; roughly 92% were detected once. The ten largest clonotypes hold 0.1% to 0.12% of the sample.

Peripheral blood CD8+ and CD4+ T cells from healthy donors, Susac syndrome patients and multiple sclerosis patients were profiled by high-throughput TCR beta sequencing. Healthy donors were age- and sex-matched controls. CD8+ TEMRA cells were enriched by FACS, while bulk CD8+ and CD4+ T cells were purified by magnetic negative isolation. Blood was collected in EDTA tubes and processed within 24 hours, with PBMCs isolated through density gradient centrifugation. PBMCs destined for TCR sequencing were cryopreserved in liquid nitrogen and later thawed in a 37 °C water bath. Purity of sorted or isolated CD4+, CD8+ and CD8+ TEMRA cells was at least 90%.

The V and J segments used are TRBV12-3 or TRBV12-4 and TRBJ1-5, and 10 junction bases match TRBD1. Sequencing was performed on CD4+ T cells from PBMCs. The receptor was derived from a human donor in good health. The DNA sequence follows: TGTGCCAGCAGTTATGACAGGGGGCCTTCTCAGCCCCAGCATTTT. Translation gives CASSYDRGPSQPQHF.